This T cell receptor (beta chain) was recorded in a study of cytomegalovirus exposure and HLA in healthy donors. Study conclusions and caveats: When a later analysis was performed, an Asian-associated ancestry cluster reportedly had fewer N-insertions than the approximately 680-donor mean. Reportedly, cytomegalovirus status was diagnosed with high sensitivity and specificity.

The germline gives CDR1 LNHDA, CDR2 SQIVND (reference sequence). This CDR3 has 17 amino acids. V was clipped by 5 bases and J by 8 bases; unmatched bases: 18. Points on this clone: Antigen unknown.

Primers included in the PCR were 60 Vbeta and 13 Jbeta primers. In the authors' workflow: An analysis that came later counted roughly 87 million unique TCR beta chains, 10 million to 12 million shared. Only in-frame clones appear in the TCRdb table, and some are missing; sequencing was by immunoSEQ multiplex PCR. That table furnishes V, J and clone size, whereas the DNA furnished D and trimming. This table lists about 75,000 clones. Sequencing input: PBMCs. This rearrangement joins TRBV19 to TRBJ2-1; 7 bases agree with TRBD2. The sequence was obtained from a man aged 18 to 30 in good health and CMV-seropositive. CDR3 protein: CASSPFGGISRIDEQFF. The DNA for the CDR3 is TGTGCCAGTAGTCCCTTCGGGGGGATTAGCCGGATTGATGAGCAGTTCTTC.